This TCR beta chain was captured in a study of blood T cell repertoires in COVID-19. On the study more broadly: Acute-phase and convalescent COVID-19 samples originated in the United States, Italy and Spain. Sources were T cells, B-cell-depleted T cells, or PBMCs; the material itself was cDNA or gDNA.

As handled by the study authors: How many nucleated cells were present was estimated from reference gene primer amplification. TCRdb's table, derived via immunoSEQ multiplex PCR, lists solely in-frame clones and lacks some. V, J and clone size reflect that table, while D and trimming were determined from the DNA. Here the sample spans 250,000 to 300,000 clones, roughly 91% being singletons. This CDR3 has 17 residues. Germline V gives CDR1 SGHRS, CDR2 YFSETQ. Trimming took off 5 bases at V and 6 bases at J, with 23 bases between the two ends. The sequencing input was peripheral blood. The receptor's source is a woman aged 40-49 years who had recovered from COVID-19. The V call is TRBV5-1, the J call TRBJ2-2, with D perhaps TRBD2 (5 bases). The CDR3 loop reads CASRNPLRGRPPGELFF. CDR3 DNA sequence: TGCGCCAGCAGGAATCCCCTTCGGGGAAGGCCCCCCGGGGAGCTGTTTTTT.